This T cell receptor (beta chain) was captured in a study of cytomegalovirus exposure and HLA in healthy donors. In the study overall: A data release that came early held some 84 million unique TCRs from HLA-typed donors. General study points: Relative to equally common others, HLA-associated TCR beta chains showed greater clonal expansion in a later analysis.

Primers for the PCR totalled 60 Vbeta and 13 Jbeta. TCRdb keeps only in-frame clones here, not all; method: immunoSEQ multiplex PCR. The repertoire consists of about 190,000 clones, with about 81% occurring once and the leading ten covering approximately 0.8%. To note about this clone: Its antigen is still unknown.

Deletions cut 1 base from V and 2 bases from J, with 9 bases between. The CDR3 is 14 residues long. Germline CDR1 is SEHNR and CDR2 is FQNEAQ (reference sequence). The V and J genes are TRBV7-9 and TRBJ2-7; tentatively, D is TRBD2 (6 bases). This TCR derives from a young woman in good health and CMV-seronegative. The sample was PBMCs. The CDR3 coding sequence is TGTGCCAGCAGCTTAGGACTAGAACCCTACGAGCAGTACTTC. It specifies CASSLGLEPYEQYF.